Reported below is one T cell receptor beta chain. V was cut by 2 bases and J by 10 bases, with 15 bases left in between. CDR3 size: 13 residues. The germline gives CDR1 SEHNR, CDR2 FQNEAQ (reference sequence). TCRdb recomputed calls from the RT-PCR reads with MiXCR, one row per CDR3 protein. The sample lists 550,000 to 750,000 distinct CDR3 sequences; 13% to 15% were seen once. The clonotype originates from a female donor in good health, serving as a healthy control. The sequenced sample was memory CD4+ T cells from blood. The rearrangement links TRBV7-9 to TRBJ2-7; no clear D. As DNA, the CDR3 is TGTGCCAGCAGCTTACAAATCATGGAAAAACAGTACTTC. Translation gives CASSLQIMEKQYF.